This T cell receptor beta chain is drawn from a study of PD-L1 blockade in urothelial cancer. Looking at the study overall: It was at 3 weeks (second dose) and 6 weeks after treatment start that blood was analyzed. Specimens of blood held a median count of 141,255 T cells.

The time point here: pretreatment peripheral blood. Each PCR reaction had synthetic TCR analog templates spiked into it. Here immunoSEQ multiplex PCR was the method, and the copy in TCRdb shows in-frame clones only, minus some. Here the sample spans under 95,000 clones, about 84% being singletons. The sample here was PBMCs, taken around atezolizumab (anti-PD-L1) treatment. The source of this sequence is a man aged 55 to 70 with urothelial cancer.

Here the CDR3 DNA reads TGTGCCAGCAGCTGGGACAGGGGTGGCTACGAGCAGTACTTC. Protein: CASSWDRGGYEQYF. The J gene is TRBJ2-7, the V gene TRBV7-2; TRBD1 matches 10 bases. Germline CDR1 SGHTA, CDR2 FQGNSA. The CDR3 covers 14 residues. V was clipped by 4 bases and J by 3 bases; unmatched bases: 3. The full variable domain, rest sourced from reference TRBV7-2 and TRBJ2-7, is GAGVSQSPSNKVTEKGKDVELRCDPISGHTALYWYRQSLGQGLEFLIYFQGNSAPDKSGLPSDRFSAERTGGSVSTLTIQRTQQEDSAVYLCASSWDRGGYEQYFGPGTRLTVT.